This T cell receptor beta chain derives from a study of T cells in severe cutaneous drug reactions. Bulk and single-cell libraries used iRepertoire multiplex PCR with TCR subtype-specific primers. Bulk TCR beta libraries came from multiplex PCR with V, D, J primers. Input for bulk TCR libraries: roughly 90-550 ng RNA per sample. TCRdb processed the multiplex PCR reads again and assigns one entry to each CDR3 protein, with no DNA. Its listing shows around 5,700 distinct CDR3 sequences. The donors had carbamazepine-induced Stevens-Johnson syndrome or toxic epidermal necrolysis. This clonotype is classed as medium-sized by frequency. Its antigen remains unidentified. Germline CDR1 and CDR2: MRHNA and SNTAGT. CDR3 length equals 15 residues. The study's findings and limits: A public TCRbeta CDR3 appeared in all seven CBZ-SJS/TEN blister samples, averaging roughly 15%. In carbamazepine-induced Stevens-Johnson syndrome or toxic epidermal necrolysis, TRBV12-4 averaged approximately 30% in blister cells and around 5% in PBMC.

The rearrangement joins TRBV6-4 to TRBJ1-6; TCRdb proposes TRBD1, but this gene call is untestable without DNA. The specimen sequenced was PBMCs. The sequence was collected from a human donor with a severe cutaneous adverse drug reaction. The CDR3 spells CASSDSASSGSPLHF.